This record concerns one T cell receptor (beta chain) sequence. Use of 60 Vbeta and 13 Jbeta primers characterized the PCR. Some clones are missing from TCRdb's copy, which holds only in-frame ones; the method was immunoSEQ multiplex PCR. Of over 250,000 clones detected, around 86% appear once; the ten largest clones hold around 4.2%. With 3 bases clipped from V and 0 bases from J, the junction kept 8 bases outside the gene matches. CDR3 length: 16 residues. CDR1 is LGHNA, CDR2 YNFKEQ, per germline. This sample stems from a study of cytomegalovirus exposure and HLA in healthy donors. This clonotype was obtained from a man aged 40-50 years in good health and CMV-seropositive. The chain couples TRBV4-2 to TRBJ2-7; 7 positions agree with TRBD2. Sequenced input: PBMCs. CDR3 in amino acids: CASSQPAGALSYEQYF. The CDR3, as DNA: TGTGCCAGCAGCCAGCCCGCGGGAGCCCTCTCCTACGAGCAGTACTTC.